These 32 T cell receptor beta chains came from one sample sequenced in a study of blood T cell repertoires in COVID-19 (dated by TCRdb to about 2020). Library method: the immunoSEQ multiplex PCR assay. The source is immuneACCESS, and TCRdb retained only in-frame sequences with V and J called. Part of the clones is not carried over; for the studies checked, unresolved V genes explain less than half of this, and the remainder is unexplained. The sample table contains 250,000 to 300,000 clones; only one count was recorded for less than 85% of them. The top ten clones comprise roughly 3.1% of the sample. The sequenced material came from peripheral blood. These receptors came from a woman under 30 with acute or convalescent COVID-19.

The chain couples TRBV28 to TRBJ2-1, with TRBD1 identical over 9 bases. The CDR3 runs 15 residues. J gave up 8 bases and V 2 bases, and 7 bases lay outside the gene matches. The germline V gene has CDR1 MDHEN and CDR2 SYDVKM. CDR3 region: CASSLMGQGAYEQFF. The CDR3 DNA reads TGTGCCAGCAGTTTAATGGGACAGGGTGCGTATGAGCAGTTCTTC.

The CDR3 loop is CASSIVAGGFNEQFF. CDR3 in DNA: TGTGCCAGCAGCATAGTAGCGGGAGGCTTCAATGAGCAGTTCTTC. This sequence joins TRBV7-3 and TRBJ2-1; 10 positions agree with TRBD2. CDR3 size: 15 residues. CDR1 and CDR2 from the germline V gene are SGHTA and FQGTGA. V dropped 5 bases and J dropped 6; count of bases not matched to a gene: 7.

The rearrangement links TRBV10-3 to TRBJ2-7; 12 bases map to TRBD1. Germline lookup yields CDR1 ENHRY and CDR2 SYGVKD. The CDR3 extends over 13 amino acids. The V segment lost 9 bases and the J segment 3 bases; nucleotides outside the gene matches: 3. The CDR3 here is CAIGTGGLYEQYF. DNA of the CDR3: TGTGCCATAGGGACAGGGGGCCTCTACGAGCAGTACTTC.

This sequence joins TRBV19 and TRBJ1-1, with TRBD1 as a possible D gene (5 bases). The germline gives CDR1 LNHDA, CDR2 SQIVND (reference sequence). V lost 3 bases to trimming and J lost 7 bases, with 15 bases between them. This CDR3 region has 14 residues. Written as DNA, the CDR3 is TGTGCCAGTAGTATCCCCCGACAGACCAGTGAAGCTTTCTTT. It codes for CASSIPRQTSEAFF.

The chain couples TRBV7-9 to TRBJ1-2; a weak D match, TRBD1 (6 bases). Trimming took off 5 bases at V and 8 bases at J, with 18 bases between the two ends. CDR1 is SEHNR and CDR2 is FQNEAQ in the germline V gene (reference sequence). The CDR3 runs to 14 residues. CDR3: CASSQAGGAGGYTF. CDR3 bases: TGTGCCAGCAGCCAAGCTGGGGGGGCAGGCGGCTACACCTTC. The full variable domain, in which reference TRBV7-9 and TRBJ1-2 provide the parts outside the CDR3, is DTGVSQNPRHKITKRGQNVTFRCDPISEHNRLYWYRQTLGQGPEFLTYFQNEAQLEKSRLLSDRFSAERPKGSFSTLEIQRTEQGDSAMYLCASSQAGGAGGYTFGSGTRLTVV.

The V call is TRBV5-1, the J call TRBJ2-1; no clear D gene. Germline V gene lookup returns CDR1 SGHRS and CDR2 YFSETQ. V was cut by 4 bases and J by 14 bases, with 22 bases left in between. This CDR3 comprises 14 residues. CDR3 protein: CASSLGMGRDQEFF. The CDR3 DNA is TGCGCCAGCAGCCTGGGGATGGGTCGAGACCAGGAGTTCTTC.

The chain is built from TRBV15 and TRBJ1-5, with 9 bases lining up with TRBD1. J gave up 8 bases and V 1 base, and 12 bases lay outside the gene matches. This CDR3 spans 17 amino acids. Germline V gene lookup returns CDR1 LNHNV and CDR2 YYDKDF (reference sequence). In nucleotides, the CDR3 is TGTGCCACCAGCAGAGGGACCATACAGGGGGCCTCGGAGCCCCAGCATTTT. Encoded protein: CATSRGTIQGASEPQHF.

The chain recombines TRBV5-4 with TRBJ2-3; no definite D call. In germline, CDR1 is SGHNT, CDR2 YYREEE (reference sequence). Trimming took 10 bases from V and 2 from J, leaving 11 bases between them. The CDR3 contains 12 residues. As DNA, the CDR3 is TGTGCCGGCTCGTCATCCACAGATACGCAGTATTTT. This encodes CAGSSSTDTQYF. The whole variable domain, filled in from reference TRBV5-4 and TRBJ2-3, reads ETGVTQSPTHLIKTRGQQVTLRCSSQSGHNTVSWYQQALGQGPQFIFQYYREEENGRGNFPPRFSGLQFPNYSSELNVNALELDDSALYLCAGSSSTDTQYFGPGTRLTVL.

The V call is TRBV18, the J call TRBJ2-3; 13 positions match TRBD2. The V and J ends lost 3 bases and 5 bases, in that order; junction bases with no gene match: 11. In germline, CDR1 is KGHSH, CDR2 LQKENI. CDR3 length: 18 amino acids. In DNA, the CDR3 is TGTGCCAGCTCACCCAGAGTCACTAGCGGGAGGGAACAAGATACGCAGTATTTT. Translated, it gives CASSPRVTSGREQDTQYF.

This chain's CDR3 is CASSMAAGAYNEQFF. CDR3 nucleotide sequence: TGTGCCAGTAGTATGGCGGCAGGGGCCTACAATGAGCAGTTCTTC. V and J are TRBV19 and TRBJ2-1; D possibly corresponds to TRBD1 (6 bases). The CDR3 extends over 15 amino acids. V gave up 3 bases and J gave up 2 bases, with 11 bases separating them. Germline CDR1 LNHDA, CDR2 SQIVND (reference sequence).

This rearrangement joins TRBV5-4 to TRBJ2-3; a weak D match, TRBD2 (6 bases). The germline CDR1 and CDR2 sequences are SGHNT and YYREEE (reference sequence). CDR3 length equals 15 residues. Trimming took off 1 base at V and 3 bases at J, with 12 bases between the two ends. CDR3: CASSLTAAGTDTQYF. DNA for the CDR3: TGTGCCAGCAGCTTGACGGCCGCGGGGACAGATACGCAGTATTTT.

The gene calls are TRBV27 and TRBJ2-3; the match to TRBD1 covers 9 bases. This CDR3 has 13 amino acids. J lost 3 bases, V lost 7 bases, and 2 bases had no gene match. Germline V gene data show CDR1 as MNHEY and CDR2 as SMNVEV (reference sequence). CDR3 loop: CASTDRGTDTQYF. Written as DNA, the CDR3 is TGTGCCAGCACGGACAGGGGTACAGATACGCAGTATTTT.

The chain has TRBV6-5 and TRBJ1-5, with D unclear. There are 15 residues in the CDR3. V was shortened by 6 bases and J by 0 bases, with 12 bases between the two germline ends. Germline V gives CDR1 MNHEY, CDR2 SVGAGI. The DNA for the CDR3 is TGTGCCAGCAGGCGGCAGACTTATAGCAATCAGCCCCAGCATTTT. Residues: CASRRQTYSNQPQHF.

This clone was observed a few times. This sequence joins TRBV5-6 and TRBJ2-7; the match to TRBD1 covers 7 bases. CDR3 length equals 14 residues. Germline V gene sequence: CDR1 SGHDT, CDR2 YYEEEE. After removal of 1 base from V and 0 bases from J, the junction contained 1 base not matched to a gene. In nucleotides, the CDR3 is TGTGCCAGCAGCTTGACAGGGGTCTCCTACGAGCAGTACTTC. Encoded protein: CASSLTGVSYEQYF.

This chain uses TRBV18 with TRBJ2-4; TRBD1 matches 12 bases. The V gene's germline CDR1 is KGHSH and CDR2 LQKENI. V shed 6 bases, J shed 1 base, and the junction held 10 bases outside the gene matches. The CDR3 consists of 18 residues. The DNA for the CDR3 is TGTGCCAGCTCCCCCGGGACAGGGGGCGCCTTGGCCAAAAACATTCAGTACTTC. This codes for CASSPGTGGALAKNIQYF.

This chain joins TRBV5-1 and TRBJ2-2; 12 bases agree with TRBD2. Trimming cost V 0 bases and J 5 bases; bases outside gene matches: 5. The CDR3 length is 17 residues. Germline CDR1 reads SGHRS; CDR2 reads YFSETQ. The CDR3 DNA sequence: TGCGCCAGCAGCTTGGGACTAGCGGGAGTTCGGACCGGGGAGCTGTTTTTT. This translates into CASSLGLAGVRTGELFF. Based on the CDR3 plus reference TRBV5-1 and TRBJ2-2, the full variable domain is KAGVTQTPRYLIKTRGQQVTLSCSPISGHRSVSWYQQTPGQGLQFLFEYFSETQRNKGNFPGRFSGRQFSNSRSEMNVSTLELGDSALYLCASSLGLAGVRTGELFFGEGSRLTVL.

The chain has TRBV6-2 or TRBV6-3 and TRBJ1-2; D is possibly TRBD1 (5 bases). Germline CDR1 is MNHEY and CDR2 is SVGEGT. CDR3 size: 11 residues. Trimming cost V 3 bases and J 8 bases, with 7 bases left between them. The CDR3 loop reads CASSYWGGYTF. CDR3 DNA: TGTGCCAGCAGTTATTGGGGCGGCTACACCTTC.

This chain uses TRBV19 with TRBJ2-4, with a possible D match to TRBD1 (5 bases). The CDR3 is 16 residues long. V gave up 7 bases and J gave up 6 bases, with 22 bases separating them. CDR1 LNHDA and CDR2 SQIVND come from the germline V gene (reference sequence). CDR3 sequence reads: CASTAGSNQYSNIQYF. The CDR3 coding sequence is TGTGCCAGTACTGCAGGGTCAAATCAATACTCAAACATTCAGTACTTC.

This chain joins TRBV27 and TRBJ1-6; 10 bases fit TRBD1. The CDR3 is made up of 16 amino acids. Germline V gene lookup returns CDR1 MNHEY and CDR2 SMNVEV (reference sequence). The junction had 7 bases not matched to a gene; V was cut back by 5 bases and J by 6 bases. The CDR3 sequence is CASSPDRGHFNSPLHF. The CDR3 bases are TGTGCCAGCAGTCCCGACAGGGGGCATTTTAATTCACCCCTCCACTTT.

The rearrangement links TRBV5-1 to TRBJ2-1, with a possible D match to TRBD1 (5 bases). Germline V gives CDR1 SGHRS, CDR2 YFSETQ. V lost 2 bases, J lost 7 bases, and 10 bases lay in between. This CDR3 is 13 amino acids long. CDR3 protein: CASSFTKGNEQFF. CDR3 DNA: TGCGCCAGCAGCTTTACAAAGGGGAATGAGCAGTTCTTC.

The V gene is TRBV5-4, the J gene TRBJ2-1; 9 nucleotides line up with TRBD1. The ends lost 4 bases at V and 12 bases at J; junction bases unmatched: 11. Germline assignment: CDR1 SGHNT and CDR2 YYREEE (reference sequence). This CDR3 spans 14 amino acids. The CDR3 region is CASSTPGTGLGQFF. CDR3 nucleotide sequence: TGTGCCAGCAGCACGCCCGGGACAGGGTTGGGGCAGTTCTTC. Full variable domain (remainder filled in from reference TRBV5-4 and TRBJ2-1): ETGVTQSPTHLIKTRGQQVTLRCSSQSGHNTVSWYQQALGQGPQFIFQYYREEENGRGNFPPRFSGLQFPNYSSELNVNALELDDSALYLCASSTPGTGLGQFFGPGTRLTVL.

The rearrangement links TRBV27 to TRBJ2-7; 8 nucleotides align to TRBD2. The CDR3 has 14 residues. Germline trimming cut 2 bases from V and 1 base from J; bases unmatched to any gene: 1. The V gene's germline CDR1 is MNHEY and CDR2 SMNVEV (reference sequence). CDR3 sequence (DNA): TGTGCCAGCAGTTTACGGGGGGGGTCCTACGAGCAGTACTTC. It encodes CASSLRGGSYEQYF.

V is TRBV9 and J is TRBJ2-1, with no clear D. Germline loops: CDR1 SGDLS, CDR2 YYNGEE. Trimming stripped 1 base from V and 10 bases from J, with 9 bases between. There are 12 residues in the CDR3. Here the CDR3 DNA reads TGTGCCAGCAGCGTATTCCCAGGCGAGCAGTTCTTC. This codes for CASSVFPGEQFF. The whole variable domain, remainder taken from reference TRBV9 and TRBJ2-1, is DSGVTQTPKHLITATGQRVTLRCSPRSGDLSVYWYQQSLDQGLQFLIQYYNGEERAKGNILERFSAQQFPDLHSELNLSSLELGDSALYFCASSVFPGEQFFGPGTRLTVL.

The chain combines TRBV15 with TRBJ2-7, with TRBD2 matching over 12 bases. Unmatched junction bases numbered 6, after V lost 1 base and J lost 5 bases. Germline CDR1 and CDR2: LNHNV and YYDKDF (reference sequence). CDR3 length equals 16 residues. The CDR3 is CATSRARLAGEHEQYF. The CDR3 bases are TGTGCCACCAGCAGAGCGAGACTAGCGGGAGAACACGAGCAGTACTTC.

The CDR3: CASSPRGQGNTEAFF. The DNA of the CDR3 is TGTGCCAGCTCACCTAGGGGACAGGGAAACACTGAAGCTTTCTTT. This chain uses TRBV18 with TRBJ1-1; 9 bases fit TRBD1. J was trimmed by 2 bases and V by 3 bases; bases with no gene match: 4. The germline V gene encodes CDR1 KGHSH and CDR2 LQKENI. This CDR3 has 15 residues. Combining the CDR3 with reference TRBV18 and TRBJ1-1 gives the whole variable domain NAGVMQNPRHLVRRRGQEARLRCSPMKGHSHVYWYRQLPEEGLKFMVYLQKENIIDESGMPKERFSAEFPKEGPSILRIQQVVRGDSAAYFCASSPRGQGNTEAFFGQGTRLTVV.

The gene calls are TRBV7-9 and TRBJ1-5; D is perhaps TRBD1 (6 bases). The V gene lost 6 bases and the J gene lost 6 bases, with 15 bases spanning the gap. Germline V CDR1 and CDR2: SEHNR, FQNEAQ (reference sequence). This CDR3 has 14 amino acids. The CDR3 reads CASSSTGRGQPQHF. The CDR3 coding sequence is TGTGCCAGCAGTTCAACAGGGCGAGGTCAGCCCCAGCATTTT.

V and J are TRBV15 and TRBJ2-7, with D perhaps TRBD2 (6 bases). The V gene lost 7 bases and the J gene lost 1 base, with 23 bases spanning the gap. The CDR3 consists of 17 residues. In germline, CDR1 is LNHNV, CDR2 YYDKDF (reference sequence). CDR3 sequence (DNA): TGTGCCACCACCGCGGGCCGGCTAGCGAATATATCCTACGAGCAGTACTTC. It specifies CATTAGRLANISYEQYF.

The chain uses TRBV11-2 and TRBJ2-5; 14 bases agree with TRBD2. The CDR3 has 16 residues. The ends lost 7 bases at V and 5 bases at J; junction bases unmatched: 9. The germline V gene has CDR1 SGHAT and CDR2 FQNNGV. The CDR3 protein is CASTLGLAGVGETQYF. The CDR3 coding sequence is TGTGCCAGCACCCTGGGACTAGCGGGAGTGGGGGAGACCCAGTACTTC.

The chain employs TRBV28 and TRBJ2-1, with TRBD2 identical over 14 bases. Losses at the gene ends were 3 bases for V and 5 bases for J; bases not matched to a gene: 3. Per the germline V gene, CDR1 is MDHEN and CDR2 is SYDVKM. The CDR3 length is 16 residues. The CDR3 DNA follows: TGTGCCAGCAGTTTTGGGACTAGCGGGGGAAACAATGAGCAGTTCTTC. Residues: CASSFGTSGGNNEQFF.

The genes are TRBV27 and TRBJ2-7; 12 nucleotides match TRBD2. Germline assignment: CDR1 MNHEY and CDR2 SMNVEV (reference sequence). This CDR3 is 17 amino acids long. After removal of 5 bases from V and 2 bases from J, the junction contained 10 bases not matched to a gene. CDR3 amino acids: CASSTTSGSAFPYEQYF. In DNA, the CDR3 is TGTGCCAGCAGTACGACTAGCGGGAGTGCGTTTCCCTACGAGCAGTACTTC.

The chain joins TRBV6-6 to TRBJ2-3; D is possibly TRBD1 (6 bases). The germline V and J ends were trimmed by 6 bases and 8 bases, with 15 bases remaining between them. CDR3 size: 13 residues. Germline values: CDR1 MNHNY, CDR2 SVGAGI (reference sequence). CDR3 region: CASRRSLGGTQYF. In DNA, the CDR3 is TGTGCCAGCAGGCGCAGTTTAGGGGGTACGCAGTATTTT.

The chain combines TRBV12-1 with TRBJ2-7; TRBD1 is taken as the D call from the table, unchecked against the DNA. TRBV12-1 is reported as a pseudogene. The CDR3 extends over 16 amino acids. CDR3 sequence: CASSFEARTGVYEQYF. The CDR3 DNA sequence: TGTGCCAGCAGCTTTGAAGCTCGGACAGGGGTCTACGAGCAGTACTTC.